These 12 T cell receptor beta chains originate from one sample sequenced in a study of tumor-infiltrating lymphocytes in primary liver carcinoma. A primer matching the constant region was used to make TCR beta cDNA from about 500 ng of total RNA. The TCR beta library was amplified through three nested multiplex PCR rounds in a modified ARM-PCR procedure. TRBV1-TRBV30 forward primers paired with a C-beta reverse primer were used in the first two PCR rounds, which ran approximately 11 cycles each. TCRdb fed the multiplex PCR reads into MiXCR, producing one record per CDR3 protein. The sample lists approximately 320,000 distinct CDR3 sequences, around three fifths seen once, with 15% to 20% in the top ten. Unsorted whole blood supplied the RNA, and germline DNA was extracted too. Sample: peripheral blood. These receptors all stem from a woman aged 25 to 39 with primary liver carcinoma and hepatitis B virus infection.

Comments on this clonotype: This CDR3 is missing its conserved last phenylalanine or tryptophan, likely due to a read error. The rearrangement links TRBV6-2 or TRBV6-3 to TRBJ2-5; TRBD2 aligns across 10 bases. Germline trimming cut 4 bases from V and 4 bases from J; bases unmatched to any gene: 12. Per the germline V gene, CDR1 is MNHEY and CDR2 is SVGEGT. This CDR3 spans 17 amino acids. In nucleotides, the CDR3 is TGTGCCAGCAGTTTTGTAGCTAGCGGGAGTGGGAGAGAGACCCAGTACCTC. Amino acids: CASSFVASGSGRETQYL.

As to this clonotype: This may be a read error, as it is one base from a much larger clone. This CDR3 is CSVEVTALETQYF. In nucleotides, the CDR3 is TGCAGCGTTGAAGTGACGGCCCTGGAGACCCAGTACTTC. V is TRBV29-1 and J is TRBJ2-5, with unresolved D. Germline loops: CDR1 SQVTM, CDR2 ANQGSEA. Trimming left V 1 base short and J 5 bases short, with 11 bases between. The CDR3 runs to 13 residues.

CDR3 sequence reads: CASSQNSLNEKLFF. The CDR3 coding sequence is TGTGCCAGCAGCCAAAATTCCCTTAATGAAAAACTGTTTTTT. The V gene is TRBV4-2, the J gene TRBJ1-4, with D uncertain. Deletions cut 2 bases from V and 4 bases from J, with 8 bases between. The CDR3 loop spans 14 amino acids. Germline assignment: CDR1 LGHNA and CDR2 YNFKEQ.

The chain is built from TRBV29-1 and TRBJ2-7; no clear D. This CDR3 region has 12 residues. Deletions cut 4 bases from V and 5 bases from J, with 12 bases between. Germline CDR1 reads SQVTM; CDR2 reads ANQGSEA. CDR3: CSVGGDVHEQYF. CDR3 DNA sequence: TGCAGCGTTGGTGGAGATGTACACGAGCAGTACTTC.

This clonotype was picked up a small number of times. The chain is built from TRBV4-2 and TRBJ2-2; D gene uncertain. Trimming removed 3 bases at V and 0 bases at J, with 11 bases between. The CDR3 is 16 residues long. Per germline, CDR1 LGHNA and CDR2 YNFKEQ. CDR3 region: CASSHFRQSNTGELFF. DNA for the CDR3: TGTGCCAGCAGCCATTTCAGACAATCGAACACCGGGGAGCTGTTTTTT.

As concerns this clonotype: A read error is possible here, since a much larger clone lies one base away. In DNA form, the CDR3 reads TGCTGCGTTGGTTTGGGGTACGAGCAGTACTTC. It encodes CCVGLGYEQYF. This chain connects TRBV29-1 to TRBJ2-5; D gene uncertain. The assigned J gene may be wrong: the sequence end matches TRBJ2-7 better. CDR3 length equals 11 residues. Germline V gives CDR1 SQVTM, CDR2 ANQGSEA.

Of note for this clonotype: At one of its ends the junction is not consistent with the germline gene, which may arise from a read error. This chain links TRBV30 with TRBJ2-1; no definite D call. The CDR3 has 14 residues. Germline CDR1 and CDR2: GTSNPN and SVGIG (reference sequence). Here the CDR3 reads CAWSVPDRNNEQFF. The CDR3 DNA sequence: TGTGCCTGGAGTGTACCCGACCGCAACAATGAACAGTTCTTC.

This clonotype has ten or more counts. The rearrangement joins TRBV4-2 to TRBJ2-3; 8 bases map to TRBD2. Germline-derived CDR1 and CDR2 are LGHNA and YNFKEQ. Trimming took 3 bases from V and 6 from J; bases not matched to a gene: 8. This CDR3 contains 15 residues. The CDR3 sequence is CASSHGSGSEDTQYF. The CDR3 nucleotides read TGTGCCAGCAGCCATGGCAGCGGGAGTGAGGATACGCAGTATTTT.

A remark on this clonotype: An end of the junction does not agree with germline; a read error may underlie this. The V gene is TRBV6-5, the J gene TRBJ2-1; D is possibly TRBD1 or TRBD2 (5 bases each). The CDR3 is 14 residues long. Germline V gives CDR1 MNHEY, CDR2 SVGAGI. CDR3 residues: CASSQGPPYNKQFF. CDR3 nucleotide sequence: TGTGCAAGCAGCCAGGGACCACCCTACAATAAGCAGTTCTTC.

Comments on this clonotype: Its ends do not fully match the called genes, so a read error is possible. V is TRBV11-1 and J is TRBJ2-2; perhaps D is TRBD1 or TRBD2 (5 bases each). In germline, CDR1 is SGHAT, CDR2 FQDESV (reference sequence). This CDR3 is 14 amino acids long. CDR3 loop: CVSSFRGVTRELFF. Here the CDR3 DNA reads TGTGTCAGCAGCTTTAGGGGAGTCACCAGGGAGCTGTTTTTT.

On this clonotype: Given a much more abundant clone one base away, this may be a read error. The CDR3 carries no conserved terminal phenylalanine or tryptophan, so it likely arises from a read error. The chain carries TRBV6-6 and TRBJ1-1; D is possibly TRBD1 (6 bases). The CDR3 has 12 amino acids. Trimming took off 2 bases at V and 10 bases at J, with 11 bases between the two ends. From germline, CDR1 is MNHNY and CDR2 SVGAGI (reference sequence). The CDR3 DNA sequence: TGTGCCAGCAGTTACCAGGACAGTTCAGCTTTCCTT. Its protein is CASSYQDSSAFL.

The CDR3 protein is CASSYRDRGVNEQFF. CDR3 nucleotides: TGTGCCAGCAGCTACCGGGACAGGGGCGTCAATGAGCAGTTCTTC. The V call is TRBV5-4, the J call TRBJ2-1, with 10 bases that match TRBD1. This CDR3 region has 15 residues. Germline V gene lookup returns CDR1 SGHNT and CDR2 YYREEE (reference sequence). Trimming at V came to 3 bases and at J to 6 bases, leaving 6 bases not matched to a gene.